This entry lists 12 T cell receptor beta chains sequenced from one sample in a study of T-cell reconstitution after alpha-beta-depleted transplantation in children. Preparation of the TCRbeta library involved a method that used unique molecular identifiers. One entry per CDR3 protein, called by TCRdb with MiXCR from the PCR reads. This repertoire shows roughly 490,000 distinct CDR3 sequences, more than 9.5% found once; its top ten account for 12% to 15%. Sequenced here: PBMCs, mostly from graft donor cells, sampled 180 days after TCRalphabeta/CD19-depleted stem cell transplant. These receptor sequences come from a female patient aged 2-9 years who had a stem cell transplant for aplastic anemia, so the T cells may come from the graft donor.

This chain links TRBV4-3 with TRBJ1-5; D not certain. Germline V CDR1 and CDR2: LGHNA, YSLEER. The CDR3 totals 14 residues. V lost 1 base, J lost 10 bases, and 14 bases lay in between. The CDR3 nucleotides are TGCGCCAGCAGCCAAGCAGAAGGGTTTGAACCCCAGCATTTT. Its translation is CASSQAEGFEPQHF.

CDR3 region: CASSLRREGSNEQFF. The CDR3 DNA reads TGTGCCAGCAGCTTACGGCGGGAGGGATCAAATGAGCAGTTCTTC. V gene TRBV7-2 combines with J gene TRBJ2-1, with TRBD2 matching over 9 bases. The CDR3 totals 15 residues. Germline CDR1 is SGHTA and CDR2 is FQGNSA. V was clipped by 2 bases and J by 7 bases; unmatched bases: 6.

This clonotype was recorded many times. The V call is TRBV28, the J call TRBJ2-5, with 12 bases identical to TRBD2. The CDR3 totals 17 residues. Per the germline V gene, CDR1 is MDHEN and CDR2 is SYDVKM. V was clipped by 3 bases and J by 1 base; unmatched bases: 6. The CDR3 coding sequence is TGTGCCAGCAGTTTTGGGGGACTAGCGGGTACCCAAGAGACCCAGTACTTC. Protein: CASSFGGLAGTQETQYF.

This clonotype was counted ten times or more. V gene TRBV6-5 combines with J gene TRBJ2-3, with D possibly called TRBD1 or TRBD2 (5 bases each). This CDR3 has 15 amino acids. The germline gives CDR1 MNHEY, CDR2 SVGAGI. Trimming removed 5 bases at V and 2 bases at J, with 14 bases between. CDR3 DNA sequence: TGTGCCAGCAGTCCTTACGGGGCGAACACAGATACGCAGTATTTT. This sequence encodes CASSPYGANTDTQYF.

In this sample, this clonotype turned up a few times. The chain joins TRBV7-9 to TRBJ1-3, with D uncertain. V was trimmed by 6 bases and J by 0 bases, leaving 9 bases between them. The CDR3 runs to 14 residues. The germline CDR1 and CDR2 sequences are SEHNR and FQNEAQ (reference sequence). DNA of the CDR3: TGTGCCAGCAGGAGACGCCACTCTGGAAACACCATATATTTT. This sequence encodes CASRRRHSGNTIYF.

This clonotype was recorded at least ten times. The chain joins TRBV29-1 to TRBJ2-2; a possible D gene is TRBD2 (7 bases). The V end lost 7 bases, the J end lost 3 bases, and 21 bases lay between the germline ends. In germline, CDR1 is SQVTM, CDR2 ANQGSEA. This CDR3 spans 16 amino acids. The CDR3 bases are TGCAGCGCTCTACCCGTGGGGGGGCGAGACACCGGGGAGCTGTTTTTT. Translated: CSALPVGGRDTGELFF.

This clonotype was recorded at least ten times. This sequence joins TRBV20-1 and TRBJ2-5; 9 bases agree with TRBD2. Germline values: CDR1 DFQATT, CDR2 SNEGSKA (reference sequence). The V segment lost 6 bases and the J segment 5 bases; nucleotides outside the gene matches: 19. The CDR3 contains 17 residues. The CDR3 loop reads CSARRSGGRAIRETQYF. The CDR3 coding sequence is TGCAGTGCCCGAAGGTCAGGCGGGAGGGCCATCAGGGAGACCCAGTACTTC.

This clonotype was counted between two and nine times. The CDR3 loop is CASSGLAQLTGELFF. In DNA, the CDR3 is TGTGCCAGCAGCGGACTAGCGCAACTCACCGGGGAGCTGTTTTTT. The rearrangement joins TRBV6-2 or TRBV6-3 to TRBJ2-2, with 9 bases identical to TRBD2. The CDR3 length is 15 residues. With V trimmed by 6 bases and J by 4 bases, 6 bases remained unmatched. The germline V gene has CDR1 MNHEY and CDR2 SVGEGT.

V gene TRBV5-1 combines with J gene TRBJ2-3; D gene ambiguous. This CDR3 has 13 amino acids. Trimming cost V 4 bases and J 1 base, with 7 bases left between them. Germline assignment: CDR1 SGHRS and CDR2 YFSETQ. As DNA, the CDR3 is TGCGCCAGCAGCCCACCCCGCACAGATACGCAGTATTTT. Translating gives CASSPPRTDTQYF.

The genes are TRBV18 and TRBJ2-4; D gene unclear. CDR1 KGHSH and CDR2 LQKENI come from the germline V gene. The length of the CDR3 is 16 residues. Between the trimmed V and J ends, which lost 2 bases and 2 bases, there was a span of 13 bases. Written as DNA, the CDR3 is TGTGCCAGCTCACCATTGAGGTTGCTTCCCAAAAACATTCAGTACTTC. Amino acid sequence: CASSPLRLLPKNIQYF.

The genes are TRBV27 and TRBJ2-1, with 8 nucleotides matching TRBD1. Germline trimming cut 6 bases from V and 6 bases from J; bases unmatched to any gene: 13. This CDR3 has 16 amino acids. In germline, CDR1 is MNHEY, CDR2 SMNVEV (reference sequence). CDR3 amino acids: CASSPRQGPYFNEQFF. The CDR3 nucleotides are TGTGCCAGCAGCCCTCGACAGGGGCCCTACTTCAATGAGCAGTTCTTC.

V is TRBV21-1 and J is TRBJ2-7; TRBD1 is the table's D call and was not checked against the DNA. TRBV21-1 is flagged as a pseudogene. The CDR3 extends over 18 amino acids. CDR3 sequence (DNA): TGTGCCAGCAGCAAATCAAAAAAGGACAGTCCCTTCTCCTACGAGCAGTACTTC. This gives the protein CASSKSKKDSPFSYEQYF.